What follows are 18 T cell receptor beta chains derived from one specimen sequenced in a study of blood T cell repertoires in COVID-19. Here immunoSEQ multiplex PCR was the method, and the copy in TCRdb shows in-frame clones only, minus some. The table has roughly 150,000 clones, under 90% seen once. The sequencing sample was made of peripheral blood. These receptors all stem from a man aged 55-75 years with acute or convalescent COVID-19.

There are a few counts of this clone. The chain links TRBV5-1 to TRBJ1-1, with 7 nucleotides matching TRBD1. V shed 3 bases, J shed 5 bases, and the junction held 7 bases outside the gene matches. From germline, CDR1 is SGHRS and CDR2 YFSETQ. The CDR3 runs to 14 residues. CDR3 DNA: TGCGCCAGCAGCTCCCAGGGGGGCCGGACTGAAGCTTTCTTT. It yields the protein CASSSQGGRTEAFF.

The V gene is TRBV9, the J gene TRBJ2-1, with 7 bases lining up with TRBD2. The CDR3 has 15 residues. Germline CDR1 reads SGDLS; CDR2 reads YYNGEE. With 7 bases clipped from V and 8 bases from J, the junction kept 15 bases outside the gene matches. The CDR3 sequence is CASSHTQRGRDEQFF. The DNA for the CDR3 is TGTGCCAGCTCCCATACCCAGCGGGGACGGGATGAGCAGTTCTTC.

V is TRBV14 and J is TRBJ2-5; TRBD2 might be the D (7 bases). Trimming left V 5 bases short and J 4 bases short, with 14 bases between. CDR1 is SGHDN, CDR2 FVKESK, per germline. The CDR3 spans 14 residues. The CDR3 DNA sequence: TGTGCCAGCAGCACAAGGGCGGGGGCAGAGACCCAGTACTTC. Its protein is CASSTRAGAETQYF.

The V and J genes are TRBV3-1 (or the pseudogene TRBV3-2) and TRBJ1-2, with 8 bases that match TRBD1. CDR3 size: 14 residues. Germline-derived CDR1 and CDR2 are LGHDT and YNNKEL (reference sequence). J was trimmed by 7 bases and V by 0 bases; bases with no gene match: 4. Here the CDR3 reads CASSQDSGGVGYTF. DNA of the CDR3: TGTGCCAGCAGCCAAGATTCAGGGGGCGTTGGCTACACCTTC.

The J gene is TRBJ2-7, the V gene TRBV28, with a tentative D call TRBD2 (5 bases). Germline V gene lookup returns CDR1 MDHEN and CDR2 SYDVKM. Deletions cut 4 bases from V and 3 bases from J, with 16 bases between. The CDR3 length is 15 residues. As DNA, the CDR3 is TGTGCCAGCAGTTCCCGTGGTGGCGACTACTACGAGCAGTACTTC. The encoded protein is CASSSRGGDYYEQYF.

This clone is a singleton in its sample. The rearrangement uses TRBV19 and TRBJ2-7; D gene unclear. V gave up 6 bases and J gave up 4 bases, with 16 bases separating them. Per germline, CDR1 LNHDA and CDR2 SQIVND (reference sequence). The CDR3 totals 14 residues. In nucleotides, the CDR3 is TGTGCCAGTAGAGGTCACAAGCGTGCGTACGAGCAGTACTTC. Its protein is CASRGHKRAYEQYF.

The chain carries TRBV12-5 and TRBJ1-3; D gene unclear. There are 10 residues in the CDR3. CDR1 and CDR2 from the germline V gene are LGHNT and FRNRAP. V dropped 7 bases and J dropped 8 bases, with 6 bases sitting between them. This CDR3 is CASARDTIYF. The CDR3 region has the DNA TGTGCTAGTGCGCGAGACACCATATATTTT.

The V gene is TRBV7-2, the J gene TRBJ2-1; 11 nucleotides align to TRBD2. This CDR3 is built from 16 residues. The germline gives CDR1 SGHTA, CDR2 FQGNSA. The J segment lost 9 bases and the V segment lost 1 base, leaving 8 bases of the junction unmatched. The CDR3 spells CASSLVAGGPEGEQFF. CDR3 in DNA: TGTGCCAGCAGCTTAGTAGCGGGAGGGCCGGAGGGTGAGCAGTTCTTC.

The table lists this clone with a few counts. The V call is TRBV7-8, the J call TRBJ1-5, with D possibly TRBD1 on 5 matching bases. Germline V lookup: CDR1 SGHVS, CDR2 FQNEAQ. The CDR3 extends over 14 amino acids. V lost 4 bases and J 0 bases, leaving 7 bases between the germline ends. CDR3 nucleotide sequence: TGTGCCAGCAGCTCCCAGGGTAGCAATCAGCCCCAGCATTTT. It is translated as CASSSQGSNQPQHF.

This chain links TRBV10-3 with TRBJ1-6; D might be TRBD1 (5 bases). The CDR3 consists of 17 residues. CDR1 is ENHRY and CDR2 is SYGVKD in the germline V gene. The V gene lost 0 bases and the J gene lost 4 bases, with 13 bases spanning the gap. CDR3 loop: CAISESGLVRYNSPLHF. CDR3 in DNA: TGTGCCATCAGTGAGTCGGGACTCGTCAGATATAATTCACCCCTCCACTTT.

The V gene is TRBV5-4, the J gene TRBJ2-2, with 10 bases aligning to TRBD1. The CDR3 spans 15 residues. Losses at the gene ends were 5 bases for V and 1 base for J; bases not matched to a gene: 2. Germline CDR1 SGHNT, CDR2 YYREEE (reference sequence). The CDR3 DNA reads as TGTGCCAGCAGTGGGGACAGGGGGAACACCGGGGAGCTGTTTTTT. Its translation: CASSGDRGNTGELFF.

CDR3 sequence reads: CASSLDLGAYEQYF. DNA of the CDR3: TGCGCCAGCAGCTTGGATTTGGGAGCCTACGAGCAGTACTTC. The J gene is TRBJ2-7, the V gene TRBV5-1; D may be TRBD2 (5 bases). This CDR3 has 14 residues. CDR1 and CDR2 from the germline V gene are SGHRS and YFSETQ. V lost 0 bases and J lost 2, with 9 bases in between.

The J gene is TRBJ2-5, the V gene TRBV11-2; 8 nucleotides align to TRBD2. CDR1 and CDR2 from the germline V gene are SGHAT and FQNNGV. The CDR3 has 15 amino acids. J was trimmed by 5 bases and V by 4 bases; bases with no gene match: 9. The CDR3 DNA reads TGTGCCAGCAGCTCCTCCGGGACTAGGACCGAGACCCAGTACTTC. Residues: CASSSSGTRTETQYF.

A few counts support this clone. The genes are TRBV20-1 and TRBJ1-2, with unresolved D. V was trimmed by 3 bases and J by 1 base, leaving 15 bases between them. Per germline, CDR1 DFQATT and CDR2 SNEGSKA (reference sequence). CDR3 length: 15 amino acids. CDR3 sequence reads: CSASPTSQVNYGYTF. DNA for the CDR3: TGCAGTGCTAGTCCCACTAGCCAGGTTAACTATGGCTACACCTTC.

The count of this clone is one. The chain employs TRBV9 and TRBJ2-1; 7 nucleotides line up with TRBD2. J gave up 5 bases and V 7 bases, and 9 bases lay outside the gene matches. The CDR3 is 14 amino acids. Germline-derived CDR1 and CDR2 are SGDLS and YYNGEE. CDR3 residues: CASSIWRENNEQFF. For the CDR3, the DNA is TGTGCCAGCTCCATCTGGCGGGAGAACAATGAGCAGTTCTTC.

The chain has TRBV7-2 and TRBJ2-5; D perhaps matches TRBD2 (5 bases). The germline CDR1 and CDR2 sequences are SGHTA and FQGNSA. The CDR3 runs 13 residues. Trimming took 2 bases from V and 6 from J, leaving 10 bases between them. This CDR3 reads CASSLPPGKTQYF. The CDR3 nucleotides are TGTGCCAGCAGCTTACCCCCCGGGAAGACCCAGTACTTC.

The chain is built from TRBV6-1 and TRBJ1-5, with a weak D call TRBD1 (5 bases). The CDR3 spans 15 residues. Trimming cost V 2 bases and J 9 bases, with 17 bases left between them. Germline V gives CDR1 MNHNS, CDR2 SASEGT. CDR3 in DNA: TGTGCCAGCAGTGAAACCCTCCGGGGGGGGTGGCCCCAGCATTTT. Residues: CASSETLRGGWPQHF.

The CDR3 DNA reads as TGTGCCAGTAGTTCCGACAGGGCGCAGTACTTC. Protein: CASSSDRAQYF. The V call is TRBV19, the J call TRBJ2-7; 7 bases fit TRBD1. The germline CDR1 and CDR2 sequences are LNHDA and SQIVND (reference sequence). V lost 5 bases, J lost 9 bases, and 4 bases stayed unmatched. The CDR3 sequence is 11 residues long.